In this sample, the clone carrying this T cell receptor beta chain turned up many times. Its matching antigen is unknown. The germline V and J ends were trimmed by 2 bases and 3 bases, with 11 bases remaining between them. The CDR3 is 14 amino acids. The germline CDR1 and CDR2 sequences are MNHEY and SVGEGT. The record originates from a study of regulatory T cells in long-lasting Graves disease. Study-wide points: New patients shared around 980 public clonotypes, and persistent patients shared more, with about 2,700.

The time point denotes: newly diagnosed GD, antithyroid drugs for less than 3 months. Generation of the TCR library employed RNA extracted from PBMCs. Staff took approximately 10 milliliters of peripheral blood and put it into EDTA tubes. Sequencing libraries for TCR beta were prepared with iRepertoire HTBI primers and Arm-PCR of CDR3 regions. TCRdb reprocessed the multiplex PCR reads via MiXCR and lists one record per CDR3 protein. The sample lists about 620,000 distinct CDR3 sequences, about 15% seen once, with under 20% in the top ten. The same sample was also used in a study of T cells in Graves' hyperthyroidism and ophthalmopathy. That study adds: TCR CDR3 underwent first-round RT-PCR with the HTBI primer set.

The TCR originated in a woman aged 25 to 39 with Graves disease. This material consisted of peripheral blood mononuclear cells (PBMCs), taken at new diagnosis, from a patient treated with antithyroid drugs. The chain carries TRBV6-2 or TRBV6-3 and TRBJ2-7; D gene unclear. The CDR3 sequence: CASSYTVYNYEQYF. Written as DNA, the CDR3 is TGTGCCAGCAGTTACACGGTTTATAACTACGAGCAGTACTTC.